The 7 T cell receptor beta chains listed next were all sequenced from one sample in a study of CD8 T cells in ankylosing spondylitis. One entry per CDR3 protein, called by TCRdb with MiXCR from the 5' RACE reads. The data contain some 150,000 distinct CDR3 sequences, around two fifths of them singletons. The source material was synovial fluid, either unsorted or a sorted T cell fraction (not recorded which). The receptors originated from a male donor with ankylosing spondylitis.

This clonotype was detected many times. This chain connects TRBV12-3 or TRBV12-4 to TRBJ2-7, with 7 nucleotides matching TRBD2. V lost 1 base, J lost 2 bases, and 2 bases stayed unmatched. The CDR3 length is 14 residues. The CDR3, as DNA: TGTGCCAGCAGTTTAGGCGGGGGTACCTACGAGCAGTACTTC. Translated, it gives CASSLGGGTYEQYF.

The chain recombines TRBV11-2 with TRBJ2-5, with 16 positions matching TRBD2. V trimming: 6 bases; J trimming: 5 bases; junction bases outside the gene matches: 15. Germline assignment: CDR1 SGHAT and CDR2 FQNNGV. The CDR3 totals 19 residues. CDR3 nucleotides: TGTGCCAGCAGGGTGGGACTAGCGGGAGGGCCTAGGGTTCGGGAGACCCAGTACTTC. This sequence encodes CASRVGLAGGPRVRETQYF.

The chain combines TRBV6-2 or TRBV6-3 with TRBJ2-1; 10 bases agree with TRBD2. The length of the CDR3 is 16 residues. V trimming: 6 bases; J trimming: 0 bases; junction bases outside the gene matches: 5. Germline V gene data show CDR1 as MNHEY and CDR2 as SVGEGT. The CDR3: CASSTRLAGSYNEQFF. In DNA, the CDR3 is TGTGCCAGCAGCACCCGACTAGCGGGCTCCTACAATGAGCAGTTCTTC.

At least ten counts were recorded for this clonotype. This chain connects TRBV28 to TRBJ1-6; 9 nucleotides agree with TRBD1. The V gene's germline CDR1 is MDHEN and CDR2 SYDVKM. This CDR3 contains 16 residues. The J segment lost 10 bases and the V segment lost 1 base, leaving 8 bases of the junction unmatched. The CDR3 region is CASSLLGQGSISPLHF. The CDR3 DNA reads as TGTGCCAGCAGTTTATTGGGACAGGGATCTATCTCACCCCTCCACTTT.

The chain employs TRBV7-3 and TRBJ2-3; D remains ambiguous. The V end was cut by 4 bases, the J end by 4 bases, with 12 bases between. CDR1 is SGHTA and CDR2 is FQGTGA in the germline V gene. The CDR3 spans 14 residues. DNA of the CDR3: TGTGCCAGCAGCTCCCTGGGGTCCCCAGATACGCAGTATTTT. Translated: CASSSLGSPDTQYF.

The V gene is TRBV20-1, the J gene TRBJ1-1; D remains ambiguous. The CDR3 is 15 amino acids. Germline V gives CDR1 DFQATT, CDR2 SNEGSKA (reference sequence). The V gene lost 3 bases and the J gene lost 1 base, with 15 bases spanning the gap. For the CDR3, the DNA is TGCAGTGCTAGTGACTTTTACCTGGGGAACACTGAAGCTTTCTTT. Its translation: CSASDFYLGNTEAFF.

The count of this clonotype is one. Here the CDR3 reads CASSPTTRGQPTGVLFF. The DNA of the CDR3 is TGTGCCAGCTCACCAACTACCAGGGGACAGCCCACCGGGGTTCTGTTTTTT. This chain links TRBV18 with TRBJ2-2; 7 bases are a match to TRBD1. V shed 2 bases and J 14 bases; nucleotides not matched to a gene: 20. This CDR3 spans 17 amino acids. The V gene's germline CDR1 is KGHSH and CDR2 LQKENI.